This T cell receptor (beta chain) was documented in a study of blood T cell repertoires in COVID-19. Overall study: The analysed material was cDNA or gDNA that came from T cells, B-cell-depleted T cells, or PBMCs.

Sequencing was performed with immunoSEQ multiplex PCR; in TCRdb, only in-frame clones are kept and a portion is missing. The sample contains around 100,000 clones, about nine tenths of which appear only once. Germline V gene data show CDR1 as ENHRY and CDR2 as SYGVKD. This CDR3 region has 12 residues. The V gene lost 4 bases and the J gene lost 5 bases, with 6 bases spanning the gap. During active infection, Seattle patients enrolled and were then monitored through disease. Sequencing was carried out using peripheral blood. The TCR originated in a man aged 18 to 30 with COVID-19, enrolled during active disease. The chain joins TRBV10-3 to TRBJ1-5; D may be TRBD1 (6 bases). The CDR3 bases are TGTGCCATCAGTGGGACAGATCAGCCCCAGCATTTT. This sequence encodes CAISGTDQPQHF.